This T cell receptor (beta chain) is from a study of graft-versus-host responses after intestinal transplantation. Background on the study: Isolated intestinal, liver-intestinal, or multivisceral transplants were what recipients had.

About this clone itself: Its target is not known.

TCRdb keeps only in-frame clones here, not all; method: immunoSEQ multiplex PCR. There are approximately 130,000 clones in the sample; around 90% occur only once, and approximately 0.17% lies in the top ten. The CDR3 totals 16 residues. Germline V gene lookup returns CDR1 SGHTA and CDR2 FQGTGA. The J segment lost 5 bases and the V segment lost 5 bases, leaving 13 bases of the junction unmatched. V and J are TRBV7-3 and TRBJ2-5, with 8 bases matching TRBD1. This clonotype was obtained from a human donor who received an intestinal transplant. The source material was unstimulated CD4+ T cells sorted from spleen or lymph node cells, sampled before intestinal transplant. CDR3 DNA sequence: TGTGCCAGCAGCCTGTCTGGGCAGGGGGCCGGCGAGACCCAGTACTTC. The encoded protein is CASSLSGQGAGETQYF.